This T cell receptor beta chain comes out of a study of chemoradiotherapy in HPV16-positive cancers. On this clone: The antigen is undetermined.

General study findings and limits: Candidate HPV-specific clones and E7-related TCR motifs grew in tumor during treatment. HPV-responsive T-cell expansion during chemoradiotherapy was linked to improved recurrence-free survival in HPV16-positive patients.

Germline loops: CDR1 SGHNT, CDR2 YENEEA. The trim removed 2 bases at V and 6 bases at J, leaving 6 bases unmatched. The CDR3 contains 15 residues. Some clones are missing from TCRdb's copy, which holds only in-frame ones; the method was immunoSEQ multiplex PCR. This sample has about 32,000 clones, with just under 80% found just once. The TCR comes from a human donor with HPV-associated anogenital cancer. The chain has TRBV11-3 and TRBJ2-2, with 7 bases matching TRBD2. Material: blood, obtained from a patient who underwent chemoradiotherapy. CDR3 amino acids: CASSLSGVLAGELFF. In nucleotides, the CDR3 is TGTGCCAGCAGCTTAAGCGGGGTTCTGGCCGGGGAGCTGTTTTTT.